A selection of T cell receptor beta chains follows, all from one sample in a study of CD8 T cells in Susac syndrome. A single record per CDR3 protein comes from TCRdb applying MiXCR to the immunoSEQ multiplex PCR reads. The sample shows around 300,000 distinct CDR3 sequences, about 88% of them seen only once. What was sequenced was CD8+ T cells from PBMCs. These receptors were taken from a human donor with multiple sclerosis. Each CDR3 is given without its conserved first and last residue.

>TRBV5-6
ASSVSSGQGYYEQY
>TRBV20-1
SASGTELAGDSADTQY
>TRBV4-3
ASSQGSTTQY
>TRBV9
ASSATSGSGYNEQF
>TRBV2
ASTWTLQETQY
>TRBV19
ASSISPPSTDTQY
>TRBV2
ASRPDRVQETQY
>TRBV20-1
SASLRDLPDNEQF
>TRBV19
ASSRDPVTGELF
>TRBV9
ASMGGIPTYEQY
>TRBV29-1
SVEDRTGGPYNEQF
>TRBV15
ATSRGGTARGNQPQH
>TRBV27
ASSYQGFGTYNEQF
>TRBV28
ASSFPDSQETQY
>TRBV11-2
ASSLGRGNYEQY
>TRBV5-6
ASSLRQEQY
>TRBV11-1
ASSLSELRDHITSSYNEQF
>TRBV4-2
ASSRLGAVEAGGETQY
>TRBV29-1
SVPPDRGANYGYT